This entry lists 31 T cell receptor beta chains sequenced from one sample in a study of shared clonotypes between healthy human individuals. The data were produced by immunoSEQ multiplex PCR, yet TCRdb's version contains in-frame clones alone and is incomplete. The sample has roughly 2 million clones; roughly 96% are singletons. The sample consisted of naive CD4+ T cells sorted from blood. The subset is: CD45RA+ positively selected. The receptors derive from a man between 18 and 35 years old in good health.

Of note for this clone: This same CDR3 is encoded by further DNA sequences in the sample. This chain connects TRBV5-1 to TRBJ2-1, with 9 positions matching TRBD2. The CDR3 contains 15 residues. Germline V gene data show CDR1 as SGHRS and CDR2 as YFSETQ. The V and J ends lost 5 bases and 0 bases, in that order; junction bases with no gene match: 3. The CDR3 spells CASSFSGSSYNEQFF. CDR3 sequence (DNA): TGCGCCAGCAGTTTTAGCGGGAGCTCCTACAATGAGCAGTTCTTC.

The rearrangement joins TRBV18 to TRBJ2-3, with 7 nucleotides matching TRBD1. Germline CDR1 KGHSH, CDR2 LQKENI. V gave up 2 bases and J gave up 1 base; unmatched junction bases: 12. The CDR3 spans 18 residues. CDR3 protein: CASSPLSLTGSGTDTQYF. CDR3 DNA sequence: TGTGCCAGCTCACCATTGTCCTTGACAGGGTCTGGCACAGATACGCAGTATTTT.

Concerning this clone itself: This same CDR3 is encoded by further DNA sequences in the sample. CDR3 region: CASSPSGSTDTQYF. In nucleotides, the CDR3 is TGTGCCAGCAGCCCCAGCGGGAGCACAGATACGCAGTATTTT. The genes are TRBV7-2 and TRBJ2-3; weak D call: TRBD2 (6 bases). CDR1 is SGHTA and CDR2 is FQGNSA in the germline V gene. V dropped 5 bases and J dropped 0 bases, with 9 bases sitting between them. The CDR3 totals 14 residues.

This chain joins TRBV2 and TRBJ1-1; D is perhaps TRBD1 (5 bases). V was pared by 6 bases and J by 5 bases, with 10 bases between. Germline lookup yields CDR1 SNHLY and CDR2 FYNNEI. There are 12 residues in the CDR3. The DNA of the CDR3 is TGTGCCAGCAGGGGACTAACTACTGAAGCTTTCTTT. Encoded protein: CASRGLTTEAFF.

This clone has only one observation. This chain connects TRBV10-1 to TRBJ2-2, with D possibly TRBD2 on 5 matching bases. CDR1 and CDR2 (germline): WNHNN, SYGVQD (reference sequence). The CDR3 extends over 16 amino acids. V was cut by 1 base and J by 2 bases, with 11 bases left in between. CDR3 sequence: CASSELRGPNTGELFF. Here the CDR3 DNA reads TGCGCCAGCAGTGAGTTGAGAGGGCCTAACACCGGGGAGCTGTTTTTT.

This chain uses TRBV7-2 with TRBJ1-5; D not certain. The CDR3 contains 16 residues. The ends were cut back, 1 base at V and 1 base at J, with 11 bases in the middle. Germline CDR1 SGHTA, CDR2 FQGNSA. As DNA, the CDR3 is TGTGCCAGCAGCTTAGTTTCTTTGGGCAGCAATCAGCCCCAGCATTTT. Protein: CASSLVSLGSNQPQHF.

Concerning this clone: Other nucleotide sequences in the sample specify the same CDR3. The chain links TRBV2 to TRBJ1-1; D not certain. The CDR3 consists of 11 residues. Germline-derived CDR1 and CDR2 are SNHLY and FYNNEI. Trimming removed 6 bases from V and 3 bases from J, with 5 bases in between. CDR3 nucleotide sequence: TGTGCCAGCAGCGCCGACACTGAAGCTTTCTTT. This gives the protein CASSADTEAFF.

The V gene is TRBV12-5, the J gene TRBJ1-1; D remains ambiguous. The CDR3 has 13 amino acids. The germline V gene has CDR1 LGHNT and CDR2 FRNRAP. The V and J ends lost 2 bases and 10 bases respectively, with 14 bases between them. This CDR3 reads CASGLKCPIPAFF. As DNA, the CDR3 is TGTGCTAGTGGTTTGAAATGCCCCATCCCAGCTTTCTTT.

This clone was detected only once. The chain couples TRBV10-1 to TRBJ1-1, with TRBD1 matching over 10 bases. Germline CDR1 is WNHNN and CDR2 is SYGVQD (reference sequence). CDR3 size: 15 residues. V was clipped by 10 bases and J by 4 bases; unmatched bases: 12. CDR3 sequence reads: CATSRDRGWGTEAFF. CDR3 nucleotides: TGCGCCACTTCCCGGGACAGGGGATGGGGCACTGAAGCTTTCTTT.

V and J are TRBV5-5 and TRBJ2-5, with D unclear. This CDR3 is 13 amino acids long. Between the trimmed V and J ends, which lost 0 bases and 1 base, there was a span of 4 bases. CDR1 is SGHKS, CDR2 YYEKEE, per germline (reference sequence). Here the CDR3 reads CASSLDRQETQYF. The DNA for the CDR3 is TGTGCCAGCAGCTTGGACCGCCAAGAGACCCAGTACTTC.

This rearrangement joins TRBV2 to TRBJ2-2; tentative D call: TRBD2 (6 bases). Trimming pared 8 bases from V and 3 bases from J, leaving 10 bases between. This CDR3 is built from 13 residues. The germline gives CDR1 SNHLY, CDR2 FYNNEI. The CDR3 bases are TGTGCCAGCTCCAGGGAGGACACCGGGGAGCTGTTTTTT. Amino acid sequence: CASSREDTGELFF.

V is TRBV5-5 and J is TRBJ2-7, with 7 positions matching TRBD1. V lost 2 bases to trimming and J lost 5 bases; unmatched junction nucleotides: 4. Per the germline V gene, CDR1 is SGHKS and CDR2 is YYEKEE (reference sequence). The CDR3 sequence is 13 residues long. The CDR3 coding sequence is TGTGCCAGCAGCTTAGACAGGGCCCACGAGCAGTACTTC. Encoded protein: CASSLDRAHEQYF.

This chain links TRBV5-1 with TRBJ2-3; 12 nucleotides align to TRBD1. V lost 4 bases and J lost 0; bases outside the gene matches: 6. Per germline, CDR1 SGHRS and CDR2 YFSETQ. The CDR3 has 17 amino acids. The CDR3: CASSQGQGAFSTDTQYF. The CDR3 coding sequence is TGCGCCAGCAGCCAGGGACAGGGGGCTTTTAGCACAGATACGCAGTATTTT.

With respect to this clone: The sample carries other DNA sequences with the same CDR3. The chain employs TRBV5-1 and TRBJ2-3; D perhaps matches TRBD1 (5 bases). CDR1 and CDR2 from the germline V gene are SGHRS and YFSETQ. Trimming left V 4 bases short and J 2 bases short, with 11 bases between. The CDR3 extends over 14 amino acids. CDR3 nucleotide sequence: TGCGCCAGCAGCCTACGACAGAACACAGATACGCAGTATTTT. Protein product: CASSLRQNTDTQYF.

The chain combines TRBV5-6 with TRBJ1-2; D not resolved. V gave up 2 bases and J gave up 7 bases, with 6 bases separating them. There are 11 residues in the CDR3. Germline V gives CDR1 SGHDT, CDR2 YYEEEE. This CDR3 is CASSLGVGYTF. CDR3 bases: TGTGCCAGCAGCTTAGGAGTTGGCTACACCTTC.

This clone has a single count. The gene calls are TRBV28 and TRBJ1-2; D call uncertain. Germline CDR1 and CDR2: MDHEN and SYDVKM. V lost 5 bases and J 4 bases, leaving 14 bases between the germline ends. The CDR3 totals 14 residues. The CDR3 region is CASSGDWEGYGYTF. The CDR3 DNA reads TGTGCCAGCAGTGGTGATTGGGAGGGCTATGGCTACACCTTC.

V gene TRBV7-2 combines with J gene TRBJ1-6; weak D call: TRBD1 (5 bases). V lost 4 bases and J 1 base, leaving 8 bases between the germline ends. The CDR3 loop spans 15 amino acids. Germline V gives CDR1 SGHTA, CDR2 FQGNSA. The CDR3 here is CASSSTVSYNSPLHF. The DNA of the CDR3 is TGTGCCAGCAGCTCGACAGTTTCCTATAATTCACCCCTCCACTTT.

The CDR3 bases are TGTGCCAGCAGTTTTGCAGGGACAAGCACAGATACGCAGTATTTT. This codes for CASSFAGTSTDTQYF. This chain uses TRBV28 with TRBJ2-3, with D maybe TRBD1 (6 bases). The germline V gene has CDR1 MDHEN and CDR2 SYDVKM. The V and J ends lost 3 bases and 0 bases respectively, with 10 bases between them. The CDR3 totals 15 residues.

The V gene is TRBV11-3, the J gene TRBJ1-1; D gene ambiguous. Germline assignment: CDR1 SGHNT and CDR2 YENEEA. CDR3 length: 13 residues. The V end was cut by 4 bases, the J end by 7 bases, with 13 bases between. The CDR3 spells CASSSFMGGEAFF. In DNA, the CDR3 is TGTGCCAGCAGCTCCTTTATGGGCGGTGAAGCTTTCTTT.

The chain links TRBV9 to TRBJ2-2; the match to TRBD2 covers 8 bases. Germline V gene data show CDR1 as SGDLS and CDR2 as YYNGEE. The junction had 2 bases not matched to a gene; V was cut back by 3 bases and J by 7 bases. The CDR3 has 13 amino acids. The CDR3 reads CASSASGFGELFF. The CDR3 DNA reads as TGTGCCAGCAGCGCTAGCGGGTTCGGGGAGCTGTTTTTT.

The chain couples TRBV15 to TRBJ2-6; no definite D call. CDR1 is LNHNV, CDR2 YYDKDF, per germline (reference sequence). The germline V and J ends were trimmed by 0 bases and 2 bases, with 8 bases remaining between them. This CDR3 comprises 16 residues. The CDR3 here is CATSRDRVAGANVLTF. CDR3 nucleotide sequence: TGTGCCACCAGCAGAGATAGAGTAGCTGGGGCCAACGTCCTGACTTTC.

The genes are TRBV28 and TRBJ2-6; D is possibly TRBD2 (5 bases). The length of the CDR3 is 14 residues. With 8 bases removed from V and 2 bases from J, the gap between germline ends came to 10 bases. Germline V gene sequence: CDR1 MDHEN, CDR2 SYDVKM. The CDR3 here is CASARVAGANVLTF. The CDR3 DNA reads TGTGCCAGCGCGAGGGTGGCTGGGGCCAACGTCCTGACTTTC.

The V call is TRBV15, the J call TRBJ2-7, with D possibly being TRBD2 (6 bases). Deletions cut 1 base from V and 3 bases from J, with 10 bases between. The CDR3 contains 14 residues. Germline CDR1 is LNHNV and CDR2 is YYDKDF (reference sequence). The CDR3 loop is CATSRGGTDYEQYF. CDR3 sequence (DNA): TGTGCCACCAGCAGAGGTGGGACTGACTACGAGCAGTACTTC.

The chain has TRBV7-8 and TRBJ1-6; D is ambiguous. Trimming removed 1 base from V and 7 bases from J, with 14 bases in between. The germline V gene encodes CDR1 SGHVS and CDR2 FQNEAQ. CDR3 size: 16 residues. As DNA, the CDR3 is TGTGCCAGCAGCTTAGAGCCGGGAATAGCAAATTCACCCCTCCACTTT. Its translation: CASSLEPGIANSPLHF. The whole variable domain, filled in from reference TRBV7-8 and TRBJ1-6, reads GAGVSQSPRYKVAKRGQDVALRCDPISGHVSLFWYQQALGQGPEFLTYFQNEAQLDKSGLPSDRFFAERPEGSVSTLKIQRTQQEDSAVYLCASSLEPGIANSPLHFGNGTRLTVT.

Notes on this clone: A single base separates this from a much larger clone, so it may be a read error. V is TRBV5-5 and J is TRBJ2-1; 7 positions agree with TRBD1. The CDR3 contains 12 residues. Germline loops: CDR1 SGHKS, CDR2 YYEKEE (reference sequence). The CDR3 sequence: CASSSTGNERFF. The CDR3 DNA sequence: TGTGCCAGCAGCTCGACAGGGAATGAGCGGTTCTTC.

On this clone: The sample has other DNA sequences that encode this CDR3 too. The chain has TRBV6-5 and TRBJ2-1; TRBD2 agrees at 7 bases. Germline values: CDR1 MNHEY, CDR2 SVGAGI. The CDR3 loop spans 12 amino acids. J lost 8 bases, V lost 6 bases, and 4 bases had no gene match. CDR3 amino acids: CASSRRGDEQFF. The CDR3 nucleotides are TGTGCCAGCAGCCGCCGGGGGGATGAGCAGTTCTTC.

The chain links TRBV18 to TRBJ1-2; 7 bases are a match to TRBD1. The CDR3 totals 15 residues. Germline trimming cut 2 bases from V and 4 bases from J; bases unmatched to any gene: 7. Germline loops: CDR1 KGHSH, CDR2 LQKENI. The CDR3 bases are TGTGCCAGCTCACCAAATAGGGGGCCGGTCTATGGCTACACCTTC. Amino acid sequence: CASSPNRGPVYGYTF.

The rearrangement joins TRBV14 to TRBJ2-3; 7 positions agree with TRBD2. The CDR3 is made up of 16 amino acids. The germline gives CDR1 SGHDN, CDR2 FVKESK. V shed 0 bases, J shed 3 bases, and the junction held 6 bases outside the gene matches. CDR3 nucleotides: TGTGCCAGCAGCCAAGATGGAGGGCGGGGGACAGATACGCAGTATTTT. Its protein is CASSQDGGRGTDTQYF.

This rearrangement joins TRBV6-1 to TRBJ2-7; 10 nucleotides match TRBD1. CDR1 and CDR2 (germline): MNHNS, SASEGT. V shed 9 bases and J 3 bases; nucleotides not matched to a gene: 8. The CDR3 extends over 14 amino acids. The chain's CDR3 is CASLERDRGYEQYF. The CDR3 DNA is TGTGCCAGTCTCGAACGGGACAGGGGCTACGAGCAGTACTTC.

CDR3 in amino acids: CASSDSGPHGYTF. The CDR3 DNA reads TGTGCCAGCAGCGACTCGGGGCCCCATGGCTACACCTTC. The J gene is TRBJ1-2, the V gene TRBV6-6, with D possibly TRBD1 on 5 matching bases. The length of the CDR3 is 13 residues. Germline V CDR1 and CDR2: MNHNY, SVGAGI (reference sequence). V was clipped by 6 bases and J by 6 bases, with 14 bases between them.

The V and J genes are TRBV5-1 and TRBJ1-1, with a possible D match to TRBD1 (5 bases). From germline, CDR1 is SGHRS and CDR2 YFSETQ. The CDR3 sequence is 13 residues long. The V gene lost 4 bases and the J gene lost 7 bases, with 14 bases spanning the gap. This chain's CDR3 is CASSTTGSLEAFF. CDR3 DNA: TGCGCCAGCAGCACAACAGGCTCGCTTGAAGCTTTCTTT.